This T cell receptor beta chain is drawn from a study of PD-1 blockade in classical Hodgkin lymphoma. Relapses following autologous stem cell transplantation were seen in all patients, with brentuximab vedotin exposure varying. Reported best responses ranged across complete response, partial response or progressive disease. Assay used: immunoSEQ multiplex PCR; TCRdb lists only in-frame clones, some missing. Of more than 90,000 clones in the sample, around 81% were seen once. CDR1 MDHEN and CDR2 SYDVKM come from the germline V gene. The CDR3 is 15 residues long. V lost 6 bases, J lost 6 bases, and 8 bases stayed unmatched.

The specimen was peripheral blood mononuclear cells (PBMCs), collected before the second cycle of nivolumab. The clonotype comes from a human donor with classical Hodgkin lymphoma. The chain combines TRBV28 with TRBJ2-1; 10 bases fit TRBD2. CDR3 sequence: CASSQGGTSVNEQFF. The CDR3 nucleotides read TGTGCCAGCAGCCAAGGTGGGACTAGCGTCAATGAGCAGTTCTTC.